This T cell receptor beta chain was profiled in a study of shared clonotypes between healthy human individuals. Study-level points and caveats: Naive CD4 clonotypes were shared across a few donors at about 5.2%. The rarefaction results pointed to incomplete sorted-subset sequencing despite large depth.

Per the authors' pipeline: Filtering differed for immunoSEQ, which gave only junction sequences without quality scores. Clones were sequenced by immunoSEQ multiplex PCR, and TCRdb holds only the in-frame ones, with some missing. V and J calls and clone size are those listed in that table; D and trimming were worked out from the DNA. Of some 2,100,000 clones detected, roughly 95% appear once; the ten largest clones hold over 0.1%. It was into CD45RA+ naive and CD45RA-negative memory subsets that the CD4+ cells were split. A note on this clone: Its antigen is still unknown.

The CDR3 sequence is 15 residues long. Per the germline V gene, CDR1 is MNHNY and CDR2 is SVGAGI (reference sequence). V shed 6 bases, J shed 6 bases, and the junction held 8 bases outside the gene matches. V and J are TRBV6-6 and TRBJ2-2, with 9 nucleotides matching TRBD2. The sequenced sample consisted of naive CD4+ T cells sorted from blood. The sample's subset: CD45RA+ positively selected. This receptor was identified in a man between 18 and 35 years old in good health. The CDR3 spells CASRRLAAVSGELFF. The CDR3 DNA sequence: TGTGCCAGCAGGAGACTAGCGGCGGTGTCCGGGGAGCTGTTTTTT.